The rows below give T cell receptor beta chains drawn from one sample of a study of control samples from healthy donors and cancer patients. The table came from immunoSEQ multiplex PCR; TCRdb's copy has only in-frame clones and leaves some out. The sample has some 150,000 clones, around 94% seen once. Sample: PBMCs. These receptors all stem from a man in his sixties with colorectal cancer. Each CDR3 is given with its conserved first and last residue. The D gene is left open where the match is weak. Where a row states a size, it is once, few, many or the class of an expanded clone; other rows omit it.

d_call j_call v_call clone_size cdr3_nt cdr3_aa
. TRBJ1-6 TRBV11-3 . TGTGCCAGCAGCTCCTCCTATAATTCACCCCTCCACTTT CASSSSYNSPLHF
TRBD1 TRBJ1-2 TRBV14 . TGTGCCAGCAGCCAAGATGGGCAGGGGGCTTTTGGTGGCTACACCTTC CASSQDGQGAFGGYTF
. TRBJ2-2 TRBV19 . TGTGCCAGTAGTGACAGGCCAGGAGTGCGGACCGGGGAGCTGTTTTTT CASSDRPGVRTGELFF
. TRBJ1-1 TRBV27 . TGTGCCAGCAGTTCTACCTCGTGGGGGCACACTGAAGCTTTCTTT CASSSTSWGHTEAFF
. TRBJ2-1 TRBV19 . TGTGCCAGTAGTTTGGGTCTAGCGAATGAGCAGTTCTTC CASSLGLANEQFF
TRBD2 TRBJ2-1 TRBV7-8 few TGTGCCAGCAGCTTAGAGGTGCGCGGGGGTGGTGAGCAGTTCTTC CASSLEVRGGGEQFF
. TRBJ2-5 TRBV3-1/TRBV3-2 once TGTGCCAGCAGGGCGGCGCAAGAGACCCAGTACTTC CASRAAQETQYF
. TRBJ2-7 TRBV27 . TGTGCCAGCAGTAGGGGTAACGAGCAGTACTTC CASSRGNEQYF
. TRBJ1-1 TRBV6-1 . TGTGCCAGCAGTGAAGCGGTGAACACTGAAGCTTTCTTT CASSEAVNTEAFF
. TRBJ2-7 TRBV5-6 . TGTGCCAGCAGCTTGGGGCGCGAGCAGTACTTC CASSLGREQYF
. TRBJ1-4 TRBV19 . TGTGCCAGTAGTACGGGGGCAACTAATGAAAAACTGTTTTTT CASSTGATNEKLFF
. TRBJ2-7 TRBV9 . TGTGCCAGCAGCGCGACCGTAAATAGGGTCTACGAGCAGTACTTC CASSATVNRVYEQYF
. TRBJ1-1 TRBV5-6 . TGTGCCAGCAGCATGATCGACAGGATGAACACTGAAGCTTTCTTT CASSMIDRMNTEAFF
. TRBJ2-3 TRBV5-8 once TGTGCCAGCAGCTTGGCTTGGAGCACAGATACGCAGTATTTT CASSLAWSTDTQYF
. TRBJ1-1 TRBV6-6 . TGTGCCAGCAGTTACCCGTACATGGGTTTGAACACTGAAGCTTTCTTT CASSYPYMGLNTEAFF
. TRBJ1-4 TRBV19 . TGTGCCAGTAGCGCCGCGGGGGCACCTAATGAAAAACTGTTTTTT CASSAAGAPNEKLFF
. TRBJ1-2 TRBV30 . TGTGCCTGGAGTGGGCAGAAGGCCTATGGCTACACCTTC CAWSGQKAYGYTF
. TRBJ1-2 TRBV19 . TGTGCCAGTAGGGTATCAGGGCTTTCTAACTATGGCTACACCTTC CASRVSGLSNYGYTF
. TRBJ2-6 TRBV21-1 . TGTGCCAGCAGCAAAAGGGGAAGATCGGACAGCAACGTCCTGACTTTC CASSKRGRSDSNVLTF
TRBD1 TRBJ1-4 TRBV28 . TGTGCCAGCAGTGCCACAGGGGGCCCCGCCGAAAAACTGTTTTTT CASSATGGPAEKLFF
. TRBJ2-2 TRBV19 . TGTGCCAGTACCCCAGGACAAATGAACACCGGGGAGCTGTTTTTT CASTPGQMNTGELFF
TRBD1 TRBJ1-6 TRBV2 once TGTGCCAAAGGCTCCGGGACAGGAGGATTTCCCCTCCACTTT CAKGSGTGGFPLHF
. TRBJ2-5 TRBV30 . TGTGCCTGGAAATTAAGACGGAACCAAGAGACCCAGTACTTC CAWKLRRNQETQYF
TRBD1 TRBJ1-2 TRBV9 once TGTGCCAGCTCCCCAGGGGGGCTTTCTGGCTACACCTTC CASSPGGLSGYTF
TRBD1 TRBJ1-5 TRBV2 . TGTGCCAGCAGGGACAGGGTTAGCAATCAGCCCCAGCATTTT CASRDRVSNQPQHF
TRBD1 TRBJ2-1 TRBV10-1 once TGCGCCTCTTCGGACCGGGACAGCTCCTACAATGAGCAGTTCTTC CASSDRDSSYNEQFF
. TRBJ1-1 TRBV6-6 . TGTGCCAGCAGCTCAACCGGAGGCGCCGTAACTGAAGCTTTCTTT CASSSTGGAVTEAFF
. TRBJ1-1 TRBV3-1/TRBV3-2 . TGTGCCAGCAGCCAAGTTGAGGGAAGGACTGAAGCTTTCTTT CASSQVEGRTEAFF
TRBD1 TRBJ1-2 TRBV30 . TGTGCCTGGAGTTTAACCGGGACAGGGTTTGACTACACCTTC CAWSLTGTGFDYTF
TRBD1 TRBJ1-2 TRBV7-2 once TGTGCCAGCAGCTTAGTCCTCTCAGGGGGTGACTATGGCTACACCTTC CASSLVLSGGDYGYTF
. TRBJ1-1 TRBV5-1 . TGCGCCAGCAGCTTATTGGCTGACTCGAACACTGAAGCTTTCTTT CASSLLADSNTEAFF
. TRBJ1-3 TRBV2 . TGTGCCAGCAAGACAGCGGGAAACACCATATATTTT CASKTAGNTIYF
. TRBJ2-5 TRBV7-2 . TGTGCCATTGACAAAGGTGCCTTAGAGACCCAGTACTTC CAIDKGALETQYF
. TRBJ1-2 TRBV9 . TGTGCCAGCAGCTTACAGGGTTATGGCTACACCTTC CASSLQGYGYTF
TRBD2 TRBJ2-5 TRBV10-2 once TGCGCCAGCAGTGGGGCCCCGGGGGCGGGGGGTAGAGAGACCCAGTACTTC CASSGAPGAGGRETQYF
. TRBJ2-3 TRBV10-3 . TGTGCCATCAGAGGGAGCACAGATACGCAGTATTTT CAIRGSTDTQYF
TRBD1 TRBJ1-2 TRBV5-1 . TGCGCCAGCAGCGTTGGGCAGGGGGCTTTTGATGGCTACACCTTC CASSVGQGAFDGYTF
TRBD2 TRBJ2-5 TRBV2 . TGTGCCAGCAGGGCTAGCGGGGGTAGAATAGGGCGGTTCCAAGAGACCCAGTACTTC CASRASGGRIGRFQETQYF
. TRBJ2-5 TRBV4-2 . TGTGCCAGCAGCCAAGAGATCCGGGGACGGCAAGAGACCCAGTACTTC CASSQEIRGRQETQYF
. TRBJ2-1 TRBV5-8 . TGTGCCAGCAGCTTGGATCTCCCCAATTGGGGGAATGAGCAGTTCTTC CASSLDLPNWGNEQFF
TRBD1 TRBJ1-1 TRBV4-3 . TGCGCCAGCAGCCCGATCGGGACAGGGGATAGTGAAGCTTTCTTT CASSPIGTGDSEAFF
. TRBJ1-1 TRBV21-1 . TGTGCCAGCAGCAAGCCCCGGGACAGCGCTGAAGCTTTCTTT CASSKPRDSAEAFF
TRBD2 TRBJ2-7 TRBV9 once TGTGCCAGCAGCCTTAGCGGGGGGGTAAGGGAGCAGTACTTC CASSLSGGVREQYF
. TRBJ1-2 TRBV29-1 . TGCAGCGTTATTTCCCGGGGCTGGGATGGCTACACCTTC CSVISRGWDGYTF
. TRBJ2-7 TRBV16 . TGTGCCAGCAGCCAATCGGGCGCAGAGATCTACGAGCAGTACTTC CASSQSGAEIYEQYF
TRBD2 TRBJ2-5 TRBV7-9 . TGTGCCAGCAGCTTTACTAGCGGTGGGCAGACCCAGTACTTC CASSFTSGGQTQYF